The T cell receptor beta chain described here comes from a study of human T cells and chemical hapten exposure. Study information: Patch testing was performed with 0.01% DPC on the upper back, with reading at 6 days. Small pooled library volume differences chiefly drove per-sample TCR yield variation. Study-wide findings and caveats: DPC sensitization left the count of TCRs above 1 in 1000 unchanged.

The library labeled individual cDNA molecules by adding unique molecular identifiers to them. TCRdb re-derived calls from the RACE reads in MiXCR, one entry per CDR3 protein. This table holds roughly 100,000 distinct CDR3 sequences, around 34% found once. Concerning this clonotype itself: Antigen specificity is unknown.

The time point: patch test 3, about 24 weeks after DPC sensitization. Treatment indicated: therapeutic diphenylcyclopropenone sensitization with weekly scalp DPC. V was trimmed by 2 bases and J by 10 bases, leaving 9 bases between them. The CDR3 totals 12 residues. CDR1 is MNHNS and CDR2 is SASEGT in the germline V gene. The clonotype was recovered from a man aged 40-55 years with alopecia areata. Some clones in this sample may be carry-over from other donors' samples. The chain is built from TRBV6-1 and TRBJ2-1; D is undetermined. Here the sequenced sample was whole blood, taken in connection with sensitization to the hapten diphenylcyclopropenone (DPC). The CDR3 sequence is CASSEQVREQFF. Here the CDR3 DNA reads TGTGCCAGCAGTGAACAAGTTAGGGAGCAGTTCTTC.